Described below is a single T cell receptor (beta chain) sequence and its context. No cognate antigen has been identified for it. No clone much larger than this one lies a single base away; base qualities are absent. The immunoSEQ Assay, a bias-controlled multiplex PCR, was used to amplify TCRbeta CDR3 regions from genomic DNA. In the source study's methods: The number of nucleated cells in each sample was estimated by amplification of reference gene primers within the assay. To quantify the absolute abundance of each unique TCRbeta CDR3 rearrangement, sequence reads were collapsed and filtered. Productive Simpson clonality was computed per sample as the square root of Simpson's diversity index over productive rearrangements. Entries here come from immuneACCESS through TCRdb and include only in-frame sequences with V and J called. Some clones fail to appear in such tables; in the studies checked, an unresolved V gene covers under half of the shortfall, and the cause of the remainder is unknown. The V and J calls and clone size were taken over from that table, and D and trimming were inferred from the DNA. This sample gives roughly 200,000 clones in total; about 86% of them show up just once. The top ten hold about 4% of the sample.

The data were taken from a study of blood T cell repertoires in COVID-19 (dated by TCRdb to about 2020). With respect to the entire study: Samples from collaborators originated in the United States, Italy and Spain and spanned both the acute and convalescent phases of COVID-19. The material from the prospective study consisted of cDNA or gDNA derived from T cells, B-cell-depleted T cells, or PBMCs. Deeply sampled blood TCRbeta repertoires from subjects exposed to, actively infected with, or recovered from COVID-19 were included in the dataset. The repertoires were released in a freely available public database intended as a resource for research on the immune response to SARS-CoV-2. The samples were drawn from two sources: the first 160 participants of the ongoing ImmuneRACE study, and 1,254 subjects contributed by 6 global collaborators. The sample metadata nearly always contained a de-identified subject ID, COVID-19 status, age in years and sex. HLA class I and class II types, where available, came from metadata supplied by the sample provider rather than from assay-based typing.

In the prospective study, participants were about 18 to 95 years old, resided in fewer than 25 geographic areas of the United States, and were enrolled through a virtual design. In the prospective study, cohorts were assigned on the basis of participant-reported clinical history obtained from a screening survey and a study questionnaire. Exposed participants were defined as having been in contact with someone with a PCR-confirmed or clinician-diagnosed COVID-19 case within 2 weeks of study entry. In the prospective study, whole blood, serum and a nasopharyngeal or oropharyngeal swab were collected from each participant by mobile phlebotomists. Over a roughly two-month period, participants in the prospective study had the option of providing additional blood draws and questionnaires. Prospective study blood samples were shipped either frozen or at room temperature before DNA extraction. Overall study results and their limits: How much clinical and demographic metadata was included differed by source and by participant, and the metadata was provided uncurated.

The CDR3 holds 14 amino acids from the cysteine to the phenylalanine. The only DNA kept is the CDR3, 42 bases in frame from the first base. Looking up the germline V gene yields CDR1 MGHRA and CDR2 YSYEKL. Cut back by 0 bases and 1 base, the V and J ends lie 6 bases apart. Specimen: PBMCs or T cells enriched from blood (not recorded which). The clonotype originates from a woman in her twenties or thirties who had been exposed to COVID-19. This chain joins TRBV4-1 to TRBJ1-2; the D gene is perhaps TRBD1, from 5 matching bases. The CDR3 corresponds to CASSQEGVNYGYTF. The DNA sequence is TGCGCCAGCAGCCAAGAAGGGGTTAACTATGGCTACACCTTC.